This TCR beta chain was recorded in a study of cytomegalovirus exposure and HLA in healthy donors. Study outcomes and limitations: It was reported that the classifier diagnosed cytomegalovirus status with high specificity and sensitivity in both the original and validation cohorts.

Comments on this clone: Its target is unknown. A junction boundary mismatches the germline segment, possibly from a read error.

Primers for the PCR totalled 60 Vbeta and 13 Jbeta. Measured with immunoSEQ multiplex PCR; TCRdb has only the in-frame clones, and not every one. The sample lists roughly 120,000 clones, around 85% occurring once. Germline V gene sequence: CDR1 SGHRS, CDR2 YFSETQ. The CDR3 spans 15 residues. This receptor was obtained from a young man in good health and CMV-seropositive. Source material: PBMCs. The rearrangement joins TRBV5-1 to TRBJ2-1; 7 positions agree with TRBD2. The CDR3 DNA sequence: TGCGCCAGCAGGTTGGGGCTAGCGGACTACAATGAGCAGTTCTTC. Protein: CASRLGLADYNEQFF. The variable domain in full, completed from reference TRBV5-1 and TRBJ2-1, reads KAGVTQTPRYLIKTRGQQVTLSCSPISGHRSVSWYQQTPGQGLQFLFEYFSETQRNKGNFPGRFSGRQFSNSRSEMNVSTLELGDSALYLCASRLGLADYNEQFFGPGTRLTVL.